The 32 T cell receptor beta chains in this list originate from one sample, sequenced in a study of response to subunit inactivated influenza vaccine (dated by TCRdb to 2016 to 2018). Libraries were built with RT-PCR. Sequenced on an Illumina HiSeq 2500. TCRdb passed the public sequencing reads through fastp at Q25 and MiXCR, retaining productive beta sequences. A single entry per CDR3 protein holds the most common genes and DNA from its merged rows. The table for this sample lists roughly 650,000 distinct CDR3 sequences; around 14% of them were counted only once. 11% of the sample is taken by the ten largest. Material: PBMCs from blood, obtained 12 days after vaccination. The receptors stem from a man aged 50 or older who received an inactivated influenza vaccine. Donor details come from another sample of the same person, matched by shared clones.

J is TRBJ2-3 and V is TRBV7-2, with 9 bases aligning to TRBD2. Germline trimming cut 2 bases from V and 1 base from J; bases unmatched to any gene: 7. Germline V gene lookup returns CDR1 SGHTA and CDR2 FQGNSA. This CDR3 has 17 amino acids. CDR3 protein: CASSLTERGARTDTQYF. The DNA for the CDR3 is TGTGCCAGCAGCTTAACGGAGCGGGGGGCTCGCACAGATACGCAGTATTTT. Filled out from reference TRBV7-2 and TRBJ2-3, the complete variable domain reads GAGVSQSPSNKVTEKGKDVELRCDPISGHTALYWYRQSLGQGLEFLIYFQGNSAPDKSGLPSDRFSAERTGGSVSTLTIQRTQQEDSAVYLCASSLTERGARTDTQYFGPGTRLTVL.

The chain is built from TRBV9 and TRBJ2-7; no firm D call. CDR1 and CDR2 from the germline V gene are SGDLS and YYNGEE. The germline V and J ends were trimmed by 4 bases and 1 base, with 12 bases remaining between them. The CDR3 has 14 residues. The CDR3 region is CASSTSQDSYEQYF. CDR3 DNA sequence: TGTGCCAGCAGCACCTCCCAGGATTCCTACGAGCAGTACTTC.

The chain is built from TRBV19 and TRBJ2-7; D is possibly TRBD1 (5 bases). Germline V gene sequence: CDR1 LNHDA, CDR2 SQIVND (reference sequence). V was shortened by 4 bases and J by 4 bases, with 8 bases between the two germline ends. CDR3 length: 12 residues. Here the CDR3 reads CASSNQGYEQYF. CDR3 bases: TGTGCCAGTAGTAACCAGGGATACGAGCAGTACTTC.

The genes are TRBV6-2 or TRBV6-3 and TRBJ2-1; D unresolved. The CDR3 is 14 residues long. The V end lost 2 bases, the J end lost 4 bases, and 9 bases lay between the germline ends. CDR1 is MNHEY and CDR2 is SVGEGT in the germline V gene. The CDR3 spells CASSYRSMYNEQFF. The CDR3 DNA reads as TGTGCCAGCAGTTACCGAAGCATGTACAATGAGCAGTTCTTC.

This clonotype was observed a few times. The rearrangement uses TRBV20-1 and TRBJ2-5, with D unclear. V lost 4 bases and J 5 bases, leaving 14 bases between the germline ends. Germline assignment: CDR1 DFQATT and CDR2 SNEGSKA (reference sequence). The CDR3 has 13 amino acids. In DNA form, the CDR3 reads TGCAGTGCTACTCCTCTTGGGTTGGAGACCCAGTACTTC. As protein: CSATPLGLETQYF.

In this sample, this clonotype turned up many times. The chain employs TRBV9 and TRBJ2-7; D possibly matches TRBD1 or TRBD2 (5 bases each). CDR3 size: 14 residues. Germline-derived CDR1 and CDR2 are SGDLS and YYNGEE. V dropped 2 bases and J dropped 5 bases, with 14 bases sitting between them. CDR3 in DNA: TGTGCCAGCAGCGTGGGGGTAGTTATGCACGAGCAGTACTTC. Translated, it gives CASSVGVVMHEQYF.

The V call is TRBV4-3, the J call TRBJ2-3, with D uncertain. The CDR3 runs to 16 residues. Looked up from germline, CDR1 is LGHNA and CDR2 is YSLEER. The germline V and J ends were trimmed by 0 bases and 0 bases, with 10 bases remaining between them. Here the CDR3 DNA reads TGCGCCAGCAGCCAAGACAGGAGTCCTAGCACAGATACGCAGTATTTT. This encodes CASSQDRSPSTDTQYF.

Remarks on this clonotype: An end of the junction differs from the germline gene, which may be a read error. CDR3 bases: TGTGCCAGCAGTTTAGTAGGGGATTCACCCCTCCACTTT. Translation: CASSLVGDSPLHF. V gene TRBV7-2 combines with J gene TRBJ1-6; D perhaps matches TRBD1 (5 bases). CDR1 SGHTA and CDR2 FQGNSA come from the germline V gene. CDR3 length equals 13 residues. Looking up the rest from reference TRBV7-2 and TRBJ1-6 gives the full variable domain: GAGVSQSPSNKVTEKGKDVELRCDPISGHTALYWYRQSLGQGLEFLIYFQGNSAPDKSGLPSDRFSAERTGGSVSTLTIQRTQQEDSAVYLCASSLVGDSPLHFGNGTRLTVT.

This clonotype showed up just a few times. V and J are TRBV5-1 and TRBJ1-2, with a weak D call TRBD1 (5 bases). CDR1 and CDR2 (germline): SGHRS, YFSETQ. This CDR3 spans 15 amino acids. V lost 4 bases and J 0 bases, leaving 13 bases between the germline ends. CDR3 sequence: CASSNPGFANYGYTF. The CDR3 DNA sequence: TGCGCCAGCAGCAACCCAGGGTTTGCTAACTATGGCTACACCTTC.

This chain uses TRBV20-1 with TRBJ2-7, with D tentatively TRBD2 (6 bases). The CDR3 length is 14 residues. Trimming pared 5 bases from V and 0 bases from J, leaving 14 bases between. The germline V gene encodes CDR1 DFQATT and CDR2 SNEGSKA (reference sequence). CDR3 loop: CSAGRLGSSYEQYF. For the CDR3, the DNA is TGCAGTGCTGGAAGACTAGGTAGCTCCTACGAGCAGTACTTC.

This clonotype was seen only a few times. One junction end does not reproduce the germline sequence, and a read error may be involved. This rearrangement joins TRBV20-1 to TRBJ2-1; 7 bases map to TRBD1. The CDR3 contains 14 residues. The germline CDR1 and CDR2 sequences are DFQATT and SNEGSKA (reference sequence). The CDR3 nucleotides read TGCAGTGCCAGAGACAGGGTCGCCTACAATGAGCAGTTCTTC. Its protein is CSARDRVAYNEQFF.

This clonotype was found a few times. The chain is built from TRBV7-9 and TRBJ2-5; maybe TRBD1 (6 bases). Trimming stripped 3 bases from V and 1 base from J, with 15 bases between. CDR3 size: 16 residues. CDR1 and CDR2 from the germline V gene are SEHNR and FQNEAQ (reference sequence). The CDR3 DNA reads as TGTGCCAGCAGCTTGTTGCCTTGGACAGCCCAAGAGACCCAGTACTTC. Translating gives CASSLLPWTAQETQYF.

Many counts were recorded for this clonotype. The rearrangement uses TRBV30 and TRBJ2-1; D ambiguous. V lost 4 bases to trimming and J lost 4 bases, with 5 bases between them. Germline-derived CDR1 and CDR2 are GTSNPN and SVGIG (reference sequence). The CDR3 is made up of 11 amino acids. CDR3 amino acids: CAWKKYNEQFF. The CDR3 DNA sequence: TGTGCCTGGAAAAAATACAATGAGCAGTTCTTC. Full variable domain (outside the CDR3, taken from reference TRBV30 and TRBJ2-1): SQTIHQWPATLVQPVGSPLSLECTVEGTSNPNLYWYRQAAGRGLQLLFYSVGIGQISSEVPQNLSASRPQDRQFILSSKKLLLSDSGFYLCAWKKYNEQFFGPGTRLTVL.

The rearrangement uses TRBV18 and TRBJ2-5, with 8 bases identical to TRBD1. Trimming at V came to 4 bases and at J to 5 bases, leaving 9 bases not matched to a gene. The CDR3 is made up of 15 amino acids. From germline, CDR1 is KGHSH and CDR2 LQKENI. The CDR3 sequence: CASSRTTGAMETQYF. For the CDR3, the DNA is TGTGCCAGCTCACGTACGACAGGGGCGATGGAGACCCAGTACTTC.

V gene TRBV28 combines with J gene TRBJ2-1; 8 positions agree with TRBD2. CDR1 MDHEN and CDR2 SYDVKM come from the germline V gene. The CDR3 covers 15 residues. The ends lost 6 bases at V and 0 bases at J; junction bases unmatched: 4. CDR3 loop: CASRYSGSSYNEQFF. The CDR3 DNA follows: TGTGCCAGCAGGTACAGCGGGAGCTCCTACAATGAGCAGTTCTTC.

This clonotype was detected only a few times. The chain carries TRBV6-1 and TRBJ1-2, with D possibly TRBD1 on 6 matching bases. This CDR3 comprises 15 residues. The germline V and J ends were trimmed by 5 bases and 2 bases, with 15 bases remaining between them. Looked up from germline, CDR1 is MNHNS and CDR2 is SASEGT. CDR3 DNA sequence: TGTGCCAGCAGTCATACGGGACATCTAAACTATGGCTACACCTTC. Translated, it gives CASSHTGHLNYGYTF.

The chain has TRBV12-3 or TRBV12-4 and TRBJ2-7, with D possibly matching TRBD1 (5 bases). The CDR3 loop spans 16 amino acids. V lost 5 bases to trimming and J lost 4 bases, with 21 bases between them. The CDR3 loop reads CASSTHWGATIYEQYF. DNA for the CDR3: TGTGCCAGCAGTACGCACTGGGGCGCGACGATATACGAGCAGTACTTC.

This clonotype was seen only a few times. V is TRBV18 and J is TRBJ2-7; no firm D call. CDR3 length equals 15 residues. V was pared by 3 bases and J by 2 bases, with 14 bases between. Germline V gives CDR1 KGHSH, CDR2 LQKENI. The CDR3, as DNA: TGTGCCAGCTCACCGCAATCCGGGTCGACCTACGAGCAGTACTTC. It encodes CASSPQSGSTYEQYF.

CDR3 coding DNA: TGTGCCAGCAGCTTAGCGGCACCCCAAGAGACCCAGTACTTC. This codes for CASSLAAPQETQYF. The rearrangement uses TRBV7-8 and TRBJ2-5; D is unclear. Trimming pared 0 bases from V and 1 base from J, leaving 6 bases between. The CDR3 is made up of 14 amino acids. Germline CDR1 SGHVS, CDR2 FQNEAQ.

V and J are TRBV4-1 and TRBJ2-5; 11 nucleotides match TRBD2. Germline trimming cut 3 bases from V and 4 bases from J; bases unmatched to any gene: 13. The CDR3 is 18 amino acids. Germline CDR1 and CDR2: MGHRA and YSYEKL. This CDR3 reads CASSHQGASGGPRETQYF. The DNA of the CDR3 is TGCGCCAGCAGCCATCAAGGGGCTAGCGGGGGGCCCCGAGAGACCCAGTACTTC.

This clonotype has only a few counts. V is TRBV20-1 and J is TRBJ1-4, with no clear D. CDR3 length: 13 amino acids. Deletions cut 4 bases from V and 9 bases from J, with 15 bases between. Germline V lookup: CDR1 DFQATT, CDR2 SNEGSKA (reference sequence). The CDR3: CSAIALGEKKLFF. The DNA for the CDR3 is TGCAGTGCTATCGCCCTCGGGGAAAAAAAACTGTTTTTT.

The chain employs TRBV20-1 and TRBJ2-5, with 7 bases identical to TRBD2. V was pared by 5 bases and J by 5 bases, with 5 bases of the junction left unmatched. Germline V gene lookup returns CDR1 DFQATT and CDR2 SNEGSKA (reference sequence). The CDR3 contains 12 residues. The CDR3 loop reads CSASRLAETQYF. The CDR3 DNA follows: TGCAGTGCTTCCAGACTAGCCGAGACCCAGTACTTC.

At least ten counts were recorded for this clonotype. J is TRBJ1-5 and V is TRBV12-3 or TRBV12-4; D is possibly TRBD1 (5 bases). V was pared by 7 bases and J by 0 bases, with 10 bases between. This CDR3 is built from 14 residues. The CDR3 reads CASTLTGSNQPQHF. DNA of the CDR3: TGTGCCAGCACCCTAACAGGTAGCAATCAGCCCCAGCATTTT.

To note about this clonotype: A read error may account for a junction end that differs from germline. This sequence joins TRBV5-5 and TRBJ1-4; perhaps TRBD1 as D (5 bases). This CDR3 spans 13 amino acids. Germline V gene lookup returns CDR1 SGHKS and CDR2 YYEKEE (reference sequence). CDR3 residues: CTSSLGGYEKLFF. The CDR3 bases are TGTACCAGCAGCTTGGGGGGGTATGAAAAACTGTTTTTT.

V is TRBV20-1 and J is TRBJ2-2; TRBD1 aligns across 7 bases. J was trimmed by 5 bases and V by 6 bases; bases with no gene match: 9. The germline V gene encodes CDR1 DFQATT and CDR2 SNEGSKA (reference sequence). The CDR3 runs 14 residues. The CDR3 loop is CSAYRGGSTGELFF. CDR3 DNA sequence: TGCAGTGCGTATAGAGGGGGCTCGACCGGGGAGCTGTTTTTT.

V usage is TRBV4-2 and J usage is TRBJ2-3; possible D gene TRBD2, 5 bases. This CDR3 is 17 amino acids long. Between the trimmed V and J ends, which lost 0 bases and 4 bases, there was a span of 17 bases. Germline-derived CDR1 and CDR2 are LGHNA and YNFKEQ. CDR3 amino acids: CASSQDWNGVRPDTQYF. DNA of the CDR3: TGTGCCAGCAGCCAAGATTGGAACGGGGTCAGACCAGATACGCAGTATTTT.

This sequence joins TRBV20-1 and TRBJ1-5; possible D gene TRBD1, 5 bases. Germline lookup yields CDR1 DFQATT and CDR2 SNEGSKA (reference sequence). CDR3 length: 14 amino acids. Trimming left V 3 bases short and J 3 bases short, with 12 bases between. The CDR3 DNA reads TGCAGTGCTAGCACGGGACGAGTCAATCAGCCCCAGCATTTT. Its protein product is CSASTGRVNQPQHF.

The rearrangement joins TRBV20-1 to TRBJ2-7, with 8 bases lining up with TRBD1. CDR3 length equals 16 residues. CDR1 is DFQATT, CDR2 SNEGSKA, per germline (reference sequence). Trimming cost V 6 bases and J 5 bases; bases outside gene matches: 18. In DNA form, the CDR3 reads TGCAGTGCCCGAGGAGGGGATGACAGGGGTCCCGACGAGCAGTACTTC. It specifies CSARGGDDRGPDEQYF.

This clonotype has a handful of counts. J is TRBJ1-2 and V is TRBV7-9; TRBD1 is a possible D gene (5 bases). Per the germline V gene, CDR1 is SEHNR and CDR2 is FQNEAQ (reference sequence). Deletions cut 5 bases from V and 0 bases from J, with 13 bases between. There are 15 residues in the CDR3. The CDR3 DNA reads TGTGCCAGCAGCCCCGAGGGACCTTCTAACTATGGCTACACCTTC. Its protein is CASSPEGPSNYGYTF.

The chain couples TRBV10-3 to TRBJ2-4, with D unclear. This CDR3 spans 16 amino acids. The V gene lost 0 bases and the J gene lost 0 bases, with 9 bases spanning the gap. The germline V gene encodes CDR1 ENHRY and CDR2 SYGVKD. The CDR3 DNA sequence: TGTGCCATCAGTGAGTCGATGGTCGGAGCCAAAAACATTCAGTACTTC. Amino acids: CAISESMVGAKNIQYF.

In this sample, this clonotype turned up many times. The chain has TRBV24-1 and TRBJ2-5, with 11 bases fitting TRBD1. CDR3 size: 16 residues. Trimming took 4 bases from V and 2 from J; bases not matched to a gene: 5. Germline CDR1 KGHDR, CDR2 SFDVKD. CDR3 DNA sequence: TGTGCCACCAGTGAAGCCGGGACAGGGGGTCAAGAGACCCAGTACTTC. Translating it yields CATSEAGTGGQETQYF.

This clonotype has a handful of counts. The J gene is TRBJ1-1, the V gene TRBV29-1, with D perhaps matching TRBD1 (6 bases). The CDR3 consists of 18 residues. Germline CDR1 is SQVTM and CDR2 is ANQGSEA. The germline V and J ends were trimmed by 1 base and 0 bases, with 21 bases remaining between them. CDR3 DNA sequence: TGCAGCGTTGAAGTCAGGGGACATCGGGGGGGGATGAACACTGAAGCTTTCTTT. Protein product: CSVEVRGHRGGMNTEAFF.